Detailed here is one T cell receptor beta chain. Division of CD4+ cells produced a CD45RA+ naive subset and a CD45RA-negative memory subset. This sample was taken from a study of shared clonotypes between healthy human individuals. DNA at around 200 ng, 25,000 to 35,000 T cell genomes, went into sorted-subset replicate PCRs. Libraries were prepared by immunoSEQ multiplex PCR; TCRdb keeps only in-frame clonotypes and omits some of them. Of 1.4 million or so clones in the sample, about 98.5% were seen once. From germline, CDR1 is LNHDA and CDR2 SQIVND (reference sequence). This CDR3 contains 18 residues. The junction had 13 bases not matched to a gene; V was cut back by 3 bases and J by 5 bases.

The material sequenced was naive CD4+ T cells sorted from blood. The subset was: CD45RA+ positively selected. This chain joins TRBV19 and TRBJ2-5, with 12 positions matching TRBD2. This receptor was taken from a man younger than 40 in good health. The CDR3 nucleotides are TGTGCCAGTAGTATGGGACTAGCGGGTGACCCTTTTTTGGAGACCCAGTACTTC. Protein product: CASSMGLAGDPFLETQYF.